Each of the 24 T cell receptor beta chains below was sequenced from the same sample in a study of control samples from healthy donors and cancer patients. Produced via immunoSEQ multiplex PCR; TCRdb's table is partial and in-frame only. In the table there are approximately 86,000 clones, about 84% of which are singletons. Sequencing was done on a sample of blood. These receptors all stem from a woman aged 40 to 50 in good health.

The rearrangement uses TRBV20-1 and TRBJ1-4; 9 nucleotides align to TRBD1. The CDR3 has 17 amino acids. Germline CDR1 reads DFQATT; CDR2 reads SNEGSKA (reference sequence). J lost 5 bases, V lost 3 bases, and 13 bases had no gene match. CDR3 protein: CSASVYRGRERNEKLFF. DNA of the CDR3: TGCAGTGCTAGTGTTTACAGGGGGCGCGAGAGAAATGAAAAACTGTTTTTT.

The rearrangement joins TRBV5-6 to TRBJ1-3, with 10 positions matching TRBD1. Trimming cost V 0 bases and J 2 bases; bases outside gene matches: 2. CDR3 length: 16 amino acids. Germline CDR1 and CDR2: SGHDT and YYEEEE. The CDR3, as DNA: TGTGCCAGCAGCTTGGTAGGGACAGGGGCTGGAAACACCATATATTTT. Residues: CASSLVGTGAGNTIYF.

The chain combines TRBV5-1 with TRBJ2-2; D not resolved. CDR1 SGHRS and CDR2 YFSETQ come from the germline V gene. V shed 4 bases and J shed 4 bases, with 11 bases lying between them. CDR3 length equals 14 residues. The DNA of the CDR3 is TGCGCCAGCAGCCCAATGAGTGGCACCGGGGAGCTGTTTTTT. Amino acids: CASSPMSGTGELFF.

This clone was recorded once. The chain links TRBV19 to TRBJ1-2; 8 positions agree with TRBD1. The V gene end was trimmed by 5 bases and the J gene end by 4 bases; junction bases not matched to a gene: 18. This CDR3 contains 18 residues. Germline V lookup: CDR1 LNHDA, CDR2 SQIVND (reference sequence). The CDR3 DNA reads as TGTGCCAGTAGTCCAGAGCATGGGACAGGTATAACGATCTATGGCTACACCTTC. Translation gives CASSPEHGTGITIYGYTF.

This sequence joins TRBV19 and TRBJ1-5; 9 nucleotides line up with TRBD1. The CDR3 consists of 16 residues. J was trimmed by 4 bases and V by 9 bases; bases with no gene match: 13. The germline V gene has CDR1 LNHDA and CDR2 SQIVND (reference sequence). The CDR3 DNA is TGTGCCAGCAACAAAGACACCGGGACAGGGAATCAGCCCCAGCATTTT. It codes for CASNKDTGTGNQPQHF.

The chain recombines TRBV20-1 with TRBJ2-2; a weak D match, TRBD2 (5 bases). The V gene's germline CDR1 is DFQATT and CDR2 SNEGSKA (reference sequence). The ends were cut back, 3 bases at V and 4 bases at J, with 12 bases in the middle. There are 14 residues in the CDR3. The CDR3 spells CSASDYPGTGELFF. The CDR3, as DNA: TGCAGTGCTAGTGACTATCCAGGCACCGGGGAGCTGTTTTTT.

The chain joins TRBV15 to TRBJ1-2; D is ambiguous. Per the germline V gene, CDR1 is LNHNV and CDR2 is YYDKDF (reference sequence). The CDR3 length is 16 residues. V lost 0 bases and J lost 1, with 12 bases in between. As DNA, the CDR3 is TGTGCCACCAGCAGAGATCGAGCGGTGGGTAACTATGGCTACACCTTC. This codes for CATSRDRAVGNYGYTF.

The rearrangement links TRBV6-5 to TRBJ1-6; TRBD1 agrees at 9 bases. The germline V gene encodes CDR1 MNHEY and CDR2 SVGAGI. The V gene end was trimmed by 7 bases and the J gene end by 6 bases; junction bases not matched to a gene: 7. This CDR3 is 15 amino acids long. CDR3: CASKQDRGTNSPLHF. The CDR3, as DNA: TGTGCCAGCAAACAAGACAGGGGGACTAATTCACCCCTCCACTTT.

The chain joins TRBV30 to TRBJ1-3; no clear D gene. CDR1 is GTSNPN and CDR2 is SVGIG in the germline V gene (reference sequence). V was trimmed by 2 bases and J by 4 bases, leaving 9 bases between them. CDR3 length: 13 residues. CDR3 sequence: CAWSSFLGNTIYF. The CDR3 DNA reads TGTGCCTGGAGTAGTTTTCTCGGAAACACCATATATTTT.

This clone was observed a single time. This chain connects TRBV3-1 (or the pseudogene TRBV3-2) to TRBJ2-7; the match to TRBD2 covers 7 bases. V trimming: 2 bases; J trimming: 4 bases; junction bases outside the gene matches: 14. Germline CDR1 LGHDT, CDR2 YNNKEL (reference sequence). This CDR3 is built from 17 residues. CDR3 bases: TGTGCCAGCAGCCAACGGCTAGCGGCCGCTGGGGATTACGAGCAGTACTTC. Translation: CASSQRLAAAGDYEQYF.

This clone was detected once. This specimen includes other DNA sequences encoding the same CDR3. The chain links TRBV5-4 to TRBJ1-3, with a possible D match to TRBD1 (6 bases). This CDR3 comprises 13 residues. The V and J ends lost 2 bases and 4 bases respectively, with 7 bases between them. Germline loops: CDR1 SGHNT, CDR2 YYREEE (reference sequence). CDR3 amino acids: CASSLQGGNTIYF. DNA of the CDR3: TGTGCCAGCAGCTTACAGGGAGGAAACACCATATATTTT.

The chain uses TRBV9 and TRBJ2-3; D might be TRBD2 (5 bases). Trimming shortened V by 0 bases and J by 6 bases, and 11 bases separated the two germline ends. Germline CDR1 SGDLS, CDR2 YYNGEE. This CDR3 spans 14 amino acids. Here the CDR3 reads CASSVEAVGDTQYF. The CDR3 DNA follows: TGTGCCAGCAGCGTAGAAGCGGTGGGCGATACGCAGTATTTT.

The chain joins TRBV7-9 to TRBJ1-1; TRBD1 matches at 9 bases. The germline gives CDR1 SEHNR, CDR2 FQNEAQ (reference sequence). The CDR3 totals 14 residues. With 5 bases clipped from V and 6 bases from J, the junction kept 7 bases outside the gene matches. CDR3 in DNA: TGTGCCAGCAGCGAAACAGGGGGCAGGGCTGAAGCTTTCTTT. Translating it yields CASSETGGRAEAFF. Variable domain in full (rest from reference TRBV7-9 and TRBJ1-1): DTGVSQNPRHKITKRGQNVTFRCDPISEHNRLYWYRQTLGQGPEFLTYFQNEAQLEKSRLLSDRFSAERPKGSFSTLEIQRTEQGDSAMYLCASSETGGRAEAFFGQGTRLTVV.

CDR3 in DNA: TGTGCCAGCAGCCCCGAGAGAACAGGGGGCAATGAGCAGTTCTTC. Translating gives CASSPERTGGNEQFF. This sequence joins TRBV11-1 and TRBJ2-1, with TRBD1 identical over 8 bases. After removal of 5 bases from V and 6 bases from J, the junction contained 9 bases not matched to a gene. CDR1 and CDR2 (germline): SGHAT, FQDESV (reference sequence). CDR3 size: 15 residues.

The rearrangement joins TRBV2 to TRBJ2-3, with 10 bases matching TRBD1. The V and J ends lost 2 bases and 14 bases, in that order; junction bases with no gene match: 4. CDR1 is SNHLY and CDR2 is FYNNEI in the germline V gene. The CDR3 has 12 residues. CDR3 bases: TGTGCCAGCAGTGAATGGGACAGGGGTGTGTATTTT. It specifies CASSEWDRGVYF. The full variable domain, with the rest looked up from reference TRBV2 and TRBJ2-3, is EPEVTQTPSHQVTQMGQEVILRCVPISNHLYFYWYRQILGQKVEFLVSFYNNEISEKSEIFDDQFSVERPDGSNFTLKIRSTKLEDSAMYFCASSEWDRGVYFGPGTRLTVL.

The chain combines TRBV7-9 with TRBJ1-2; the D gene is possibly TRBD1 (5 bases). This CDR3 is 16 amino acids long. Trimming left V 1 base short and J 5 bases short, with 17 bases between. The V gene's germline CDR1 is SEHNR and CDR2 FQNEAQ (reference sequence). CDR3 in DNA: TGTGCCAGCAGCTTAGACGGATTCAGGGTTGAATATGGCTACACCTTC. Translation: CASSLDGFRVEYGYTF.

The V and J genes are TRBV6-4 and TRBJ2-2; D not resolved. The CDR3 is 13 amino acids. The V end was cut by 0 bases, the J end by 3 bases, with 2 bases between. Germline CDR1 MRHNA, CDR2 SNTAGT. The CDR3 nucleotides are TGTGCCAGCAGTGACTCGGACACCGGGGAGCTGTTTTTT. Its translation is CASSDSDTGELFF.

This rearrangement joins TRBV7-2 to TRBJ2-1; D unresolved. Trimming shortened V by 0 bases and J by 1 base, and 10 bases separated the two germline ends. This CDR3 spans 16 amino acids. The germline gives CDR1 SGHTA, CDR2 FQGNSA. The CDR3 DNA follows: TGTGCCAGCAGCTTAGCGCCGGATAAATCCTACAATGAGCAGTTCTTC. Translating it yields CASSLAPDKSYNEQFF. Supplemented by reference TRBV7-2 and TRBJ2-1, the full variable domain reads GAGVSQSPSNKVTEKGKDVELRCDPISGHTALYWYRQSLGQGLEFLIYFQGNSAPDKSGLPSDRFSAERTGGSVSTLTIQRTQQEDSAVYLCASSLAPDKSYNEQFFGPGTRLTVL.

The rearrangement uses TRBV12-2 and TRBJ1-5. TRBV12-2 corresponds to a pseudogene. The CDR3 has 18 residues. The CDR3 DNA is TGTGCAAGTCGCTTAGCCCCGTTCGAGGTCCTTAGCAATCAGCCCCAGCATTTT. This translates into CASRLAPFEVLSNQPQHF.

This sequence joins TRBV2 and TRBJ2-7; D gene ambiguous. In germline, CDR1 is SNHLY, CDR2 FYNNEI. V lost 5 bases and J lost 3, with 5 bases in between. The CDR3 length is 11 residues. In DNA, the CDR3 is TGTGCCAGCAGTCTGAACTACGAGCAGTACTTC. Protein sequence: CASSLNYEQYF.

The CDR3 bases are TGTGCCAGCAGCCACTTAGCGGGGCGAGAGGAGACCCAGTACTTC. It yields the protein CASSHLAGREETQYF. The chain joins TRBV13 to TRBJ2-5, with 8 bases matching TRBD2. With V trimmed by 5 bases and J by 5 bases, 10 bases remained unmatched. Germline V gene sequence: CDR1 PRHDT, CDR2 FYEKMQ (reference sequence). The CDR3 length is 15 residues.

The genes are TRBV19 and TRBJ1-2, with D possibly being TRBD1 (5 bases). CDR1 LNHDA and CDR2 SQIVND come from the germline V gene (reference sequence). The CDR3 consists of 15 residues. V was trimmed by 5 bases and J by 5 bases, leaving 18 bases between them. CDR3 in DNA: TGTGCCAGTAGTGCAGTGGAGCTCGGGGGGTATGGCTACACCTTC. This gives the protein CASSAVELGGYGYTF.

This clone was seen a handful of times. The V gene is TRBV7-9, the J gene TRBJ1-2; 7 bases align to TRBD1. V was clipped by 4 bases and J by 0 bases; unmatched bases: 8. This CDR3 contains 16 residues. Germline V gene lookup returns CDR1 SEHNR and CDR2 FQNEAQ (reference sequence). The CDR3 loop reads CASSSPTGFSNYGYTF. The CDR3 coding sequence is TGTGCCAGCAGCTCTCCGACAGGGTTCTCTAACTATGGCTACACCTTC.

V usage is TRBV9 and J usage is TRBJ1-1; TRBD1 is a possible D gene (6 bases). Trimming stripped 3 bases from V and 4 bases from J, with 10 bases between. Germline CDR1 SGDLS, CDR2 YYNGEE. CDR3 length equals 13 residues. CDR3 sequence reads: CASSGQASTEAFF. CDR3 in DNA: TGTGCCAGCAGCGGACAGGCAAGCACTGAAGCTTTCTTT. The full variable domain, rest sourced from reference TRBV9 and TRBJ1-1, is DSGVTQTPKHLITATGQRVTLRCSPRSGDLSVYWYQQSLDQGLQFLIQYYNGEERAKGNILERFSAQQFPDLHSELNLSSLELGDSALYFCASSGQASTEAFFGQGTRLTVV.